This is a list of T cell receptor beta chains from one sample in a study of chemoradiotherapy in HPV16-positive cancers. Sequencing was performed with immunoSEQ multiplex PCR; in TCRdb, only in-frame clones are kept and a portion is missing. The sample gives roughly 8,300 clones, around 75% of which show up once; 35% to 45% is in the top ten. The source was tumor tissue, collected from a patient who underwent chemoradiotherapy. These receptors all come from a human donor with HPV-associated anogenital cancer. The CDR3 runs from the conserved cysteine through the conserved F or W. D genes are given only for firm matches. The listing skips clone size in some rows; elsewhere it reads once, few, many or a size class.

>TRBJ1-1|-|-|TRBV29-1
CSVRGRGNTEAFF
TGCAGCGTCAGGGGCAGGGGCAACACTGAAGCTTTCTTT
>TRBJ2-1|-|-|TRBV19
CASTDSPGGIHEQFF
TGTGCCAGTACCGACTCTCCAGGCGGCATCCATGAGCAGTTCTTC
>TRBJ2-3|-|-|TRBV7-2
CASSQDTQYF
TGTGCCAGCAGCCAAGATACGCAGTATTTT
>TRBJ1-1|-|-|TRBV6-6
CASRSTEKNTEAFF
TGTGCCAGCAGATCGACGGAAAAAAACACTGAAGCTTTCTTT
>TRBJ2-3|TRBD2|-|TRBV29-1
CSVATSGSTDTQYF
TGCAGCGTTGCCACTAGCGGGAGCACAGATACGCAGTATTTT
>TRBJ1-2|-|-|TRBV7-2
CASSSDRRATGYTF
TGTGCCAGCAGTTCCGACAGGCGAGCCACTGGCTACACCTTC
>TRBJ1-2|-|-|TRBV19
CASRERGGYTF
TGTGCCAGTAGAGAAAGGGGTGGCTACACCTTC
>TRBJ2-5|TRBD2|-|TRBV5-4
CASSPEWLASGGQETQYF
TGTGCCAGCAGTCCTGAGTGGTTGGCTAGCGGAGGCCAAGAGACCCAGTACTTC
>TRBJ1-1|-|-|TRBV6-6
CASSYRDTEAFF
TGTGCCAGCAGTTACAGGGACACTGAAGCTTTCTTT
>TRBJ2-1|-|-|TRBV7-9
CASSPLRSRSSYNEQFF
TGTGCCAGCAGCCCCCTCCGGAGCCGAAGCTCCTACAATGAGCAGTTCTTC
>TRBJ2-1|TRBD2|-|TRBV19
CASSKVSTSGFDEQFF
TGTGCCAGTAGTAAAGTTTCGACTAGCGGGTTTGATGAGCAGTTCTTC
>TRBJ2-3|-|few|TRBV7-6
CASSSRLGADTQYF
TGTGCCAGCAGCTCGAGGCTTGGGGCAGATACGCAGTATTTT
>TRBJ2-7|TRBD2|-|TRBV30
CAWSKGLADSGQYF
TGTGCCTGGAGTAAGGGACTAGCGGATTCAGGGCAGTACTTC
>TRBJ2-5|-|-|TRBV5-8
CASSFRGAETQYF
TGTGCCAGCAGCTTCAGGGGGGCGGAGACCCAGTACTTC
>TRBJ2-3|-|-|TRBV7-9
CASQLGRADTQYF
TGTGCCAGCCAGCTAGGGCGGGCGGATACGCAGTATTTT
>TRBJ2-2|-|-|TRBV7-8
CASSLAEAEQNTGELFF
TGTGCCAGCAGCTTAGCGGAGGCAGAACAGAACACCGGGGAGCTGTTTTTT
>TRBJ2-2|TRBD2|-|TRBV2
CASEGGTGVAGVFGELFF
TGTGCCAGCGAAGGCGGAACCGGGGTAGCGGGAGTTTTCGGGGAGCTGTTTTTT
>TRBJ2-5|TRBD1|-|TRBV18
CASSPLGQAPETQYF
TGTGCCAGCTCACCATTGGGACAGGCGCCGGAGACCCAGTACTTC
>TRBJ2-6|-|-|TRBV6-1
CASSGQTGGTKSGQRLTF
TGTGCCAGCAGTGGTCAGACAGGTGGAACAAAGTCGGGCCAACGTCTGACTTTC
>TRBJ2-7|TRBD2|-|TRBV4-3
CASSQEGGTSGRMAGSYEQYF
TGCGCCAGCAGCCAAGAAGGGGGGACTAGCGGGAGAATGGCCGGCTCCTACGAGCAGTACTTC
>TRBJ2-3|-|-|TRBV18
CASSRGDSTDTQYF
TGTGCCAGCTCACGGGGCGATAGCACAGATACGCAGTATTTT
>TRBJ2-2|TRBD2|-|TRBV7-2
CASSLVALAGATGELFF
TGTGCCAGCAGCTTAGTGGCTCTAGCGGGTGCAACCGGGGAGCTGTTTTTT
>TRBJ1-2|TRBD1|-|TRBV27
CASSHRGRNGYTF
TGTGCCAGCAGCCACAGGGGGCGAAATGGCTACACCTTC
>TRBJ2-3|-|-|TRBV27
CASSLSMAGVTDTQYF
TGTGCCAGCAGTTTATCGATGGCAGGGGTAACAGATACGCAGTATTTT
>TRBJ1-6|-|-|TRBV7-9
CASSLGGANSPLHF
TGTGCCAGCAGCCTGGGAGGGGCGAATTCACCCCTCCACTTT
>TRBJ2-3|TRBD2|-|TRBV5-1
CASSLSPSGITDTQYF
TGCGCCAGCAGCTTGTCCCCTAGCGGGATCACAGATACGCAGTATTTT
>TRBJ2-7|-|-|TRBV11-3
CASSLATSSYEQYF
TGTGCCAGCAGCCTAGCTACGAGCTCCTACGAGCAGTACTTC
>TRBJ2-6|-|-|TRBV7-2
CASSLAQGIAGANVLTF
TGTGCCAGCAGCTTAGCGCAGGGTATCGCTGGGGCCAACGTCCTGACTTTC
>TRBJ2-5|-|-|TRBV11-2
CASSSFRGTEETQYF
TGTGCCAGCAGCTCCTTCCGTGGGACTGAAGAGACCCAGTACTTC
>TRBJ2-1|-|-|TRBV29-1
CSVSRLDYNEQFF
TGCAGCGTGAGTAGACTAGACTACAATGAGCAGTTCTTC
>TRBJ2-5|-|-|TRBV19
CASSQTSQETQYF
TGTGCCAGTAGTCAGACTAGTCAAGAGACCCAGTACTTC
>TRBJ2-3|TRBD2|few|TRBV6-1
CASSESSGGADTQYF
TGTGCCAGCAGTGAGTCTAGCGGGGGGGCGGATACGCAGTATTTT
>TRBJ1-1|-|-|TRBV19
CASSIQGTEAFF
TGTGCCAGTAGTATCCAGGGGACTGAAGCTTTCTTT
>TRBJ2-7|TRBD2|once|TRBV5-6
CASRTLDGSGRGPQYF
TGTGCCAGCAGAACCCTCGACGGGAGCGGGAGGGGTCCGCAGTACTTC
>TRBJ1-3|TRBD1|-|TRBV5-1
CASSLGQGVGGNTIYF
TGCGCCAGCAGCCTCGGACAGGGGGTTGGTGGAAACACCATATATTTT
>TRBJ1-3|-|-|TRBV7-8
CASLLGGLFDGNTIYF
TGTGCCAGCTTGCTGGGCGGACTGTTCGATGGAAACACCATATATTTT
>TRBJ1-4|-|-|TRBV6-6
CASSRGEEKLFF
TGTGCCAGCAGCAGGGGAGAGGAAAAACTGTTTTTT
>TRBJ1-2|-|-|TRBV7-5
CARSTPRQGGGYTF
TGTGCCAGAAGCACGCCTAGACAGGGGGGTGGCTACACCTTC
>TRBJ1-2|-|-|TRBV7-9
CASSLGATSPHGYTF
TGTGCCAGCAGCTTAGGGGCGACTAGTCCCCATGGCTACACCTTC
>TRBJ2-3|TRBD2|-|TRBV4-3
CASSSMLASGSVSTDTQYF
TGCGCCAGCAGCTCTATGTTAGCTAGCGGGAGTGTGAGCACAGATACGCAGTATTTT
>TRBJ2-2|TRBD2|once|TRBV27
CASSRLAGGFAGELFF
TGTGCCAGCAGCAGATTAGCGGGGGGTTTCGCCGGGGAGCTGTTTTTT
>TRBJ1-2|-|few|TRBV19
CASSPPNSRGNYGYTF
TGTGCCAGTAGTCCCCCCAATAGCAGGGGAAACTATGGCTACACCTTC
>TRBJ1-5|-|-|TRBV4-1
CASSHDYGARNQPQHF
TGCGCCAGCAGCCACGATTACGGGGCTCGGAATCAGCCCCAGCATTTT
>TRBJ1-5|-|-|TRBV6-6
CASSYGERHQPQHF
TGTGCCAGCAGTTACGGGGAGCGCCATCAGCCCCAGCATTTT
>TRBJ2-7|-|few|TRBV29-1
CSVEMGVGEQYF
TGCAGCGTTGAGATGGGGGTAGGGGAGCAGTACTTC
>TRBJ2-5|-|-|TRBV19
CASSIAGRQETQYF
TGTGCCAGTAGTATAGCGGGGAGACAAGAGACCCAGTACTTC
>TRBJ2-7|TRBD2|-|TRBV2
CASKILAESYEQYF
TGTGCCAGCAAGATACTAGCGGAGAGCTACGAGCAGTACTTC
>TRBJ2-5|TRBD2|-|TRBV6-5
CASSYSSGGQETQYF
TGTGCCAGCAGTTACTCCAGCGGGGGCCAAGAGACCCAGTACTTC
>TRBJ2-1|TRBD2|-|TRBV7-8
CASSRTSGGNNEQFF
TGTGCCAGCAGCAGGACTAGCGGGGGGAACAATGAGCAGTTCTTC
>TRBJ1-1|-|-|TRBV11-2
CASRGGREAFF
TGTGCCAGTAGGGGTGGTAGGGAAGCTTTCTTT
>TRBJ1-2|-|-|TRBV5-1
CASRQGEGTYGYTF
TGCGCCAGCAGACAAGGGGAAGGGACCTATGGCTACACCTTC
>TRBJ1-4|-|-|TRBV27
CASSSGGGRTTNEKLFF
TGTGCCAGCAGTTCAGGAGGGGGGAGGACAACTAATGAAAAACTGTTTTTT
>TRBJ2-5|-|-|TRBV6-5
CASSSSRGLSKTQYF
TGTGCCAGCAGTTCCTCCCGCGGACTATCAAAGACCCAGTACTTC
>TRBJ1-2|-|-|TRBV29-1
CSVEGDSTGYTF
TGCAGCGTTGAGGGGGACTCGACTGGCTACACCTTC